These 21 T cell receptor beta chains were all obtained from the same sample, sequenced in a study of shared clonotypes between healthy human individuals. Only CD45RO-negative cells positively selected for CCR7 counted as naive CD8 cells, so terminally differentiated effector memory CD45RA+ cells were excluded. The data were produced by immunoSEQ multiplex PCR, yet TCRdb's version contains in-frame clones alone and is incomplete. The table includes more than 2 million clones, over 85% detected once. Sequenced material: naive CD8+ T cells from PBMCs. The receptors here all came from a man aged 18 to 30 in good health. Some clones in this sample may be carry-over from other donors' samples.

CDR3 sequence (DNA): TGTGCCAGCAGCGCTCACTTGAGCTCCTACAATGAGCAGTTCTTC. Amino acid sequence: CASSAHLSSYNEQFF. J is TRBJ2-1 and V is TRBV11-3; D unclear. Germline V CDR1 and CDR2: SGHNT, YENEEA. The length of the CDR3 is 15 residues. V dropped 5 bases and J dropped 0 bases, with 11 bases sitting between them.

As DNA, the CDR3 is TGCGCCAGCAGGATTAGCACAGATACGCAGTATTTT. Its protein is CASRISTDTQYF. This sequence joins TRBV5-1 and TRBJ2-3, with D unclear. The CDR3 covers 12 residues. With 5 bases removed from V and 0 bases from J, the gap between germline ends came to 4 bases. From germline, CDR1 is SGHRS and CDR2 YFSETQ.

As for this clone: This sample also contains other DNA sequences that code for the same CDR3. The V gene is TRBV5-1, the J gene TRBJ2-2; D is unresolved. V was cut by 4 bases and J by 6 bases, with 7 bases left in between. Germline assignment: CDR1 SGHRS and CDR2 YFSETQ. The CDR3 sequence is 12 residues long. CDR3 sequence reads: CASSLSAGELFF. CDR3 coding DNA: TGCGCCAGCAGCCTCTCTGCCGGGGAGCTGTTTTTT. The full variable domain, with the rest looked up from reference TRBV5-1 and TRBJ2-2, is KAGVTQTPRYLIKTRGQQVTLSCSPISGHRSVSWYQQTPGQGLQFLFEYFSETQRNKGNFPGRFSGRQFSNSRSEMNVSTLELGDSALYLCASSLSAGELFFGEGSRLTVL.

The chain recombines TRBV9 with TRBJ2-1; D unclear. Trimming pared 4 bases from V and 0 bases from J, leaving 8 bases between. The CDR3 length is 14 residues. Germline V gene data show CDR1 as SGDLS and CDR2 as YYNGEE. This chain's CDR3 is CASSPPSSYNEQFF. Here the CDR3 DNA reads TGTGCCAGCAGCCCTCCTAGCTCCTACAATGAGCAGTTCTTC. The entire variable domain, with the rest obtained from reference TRBV9 and TRBJ2-1, is as follows: DSGVTQTPKHLITATGQRVTLRCSPRSGDLSVYWYQQSLDQGLQFLIQYYNGEERAKGNILERFSAQQFPDLHSELNLSSLELGDSALYFCASSPPSSYNEQFFGPGTRLTVL.

The chain links TRBV9 to TRBJ2-2; D may be TRBD2 (5 bases). The V gene's germline CDR1 is SGDLS and CDR2 YYNGEE. The length of the CDR3 is 15 residues. V gave up 3 bases and J gave up 3 bases, with 12 bases separating them. The CDR3 sequence is CASSAGRGYTGELFF. The DNA of the CDR3 is TGTGCCAGCAGCGCCGGACGGGGATACACCGGGGAGCTGTTTTTT.

The J gene is TRBJ2-5, the V gene TRBV29-1; D might be TRBD1 or TRBD2, each matching 5 bases. The J call may not be correct, given that the DNA end is closer to TRBJ2-7. Germline-derived CDR1 and CDR2 are SQVTM and ANQGSEA. The CDR3 contains 14 residues. The CDR3 is CSVARDLRMDEQYF. CDR3 nucleotides: TGCAGCGTTGCCCGGGACCTCAGGATGGACGAGCAGTACTTC.

This clone was observed once. V is TRBV7-9 and J is TRBJ1-3; TRBD1 might be the D (5 bases). Germline CDR1 reads SEHNR; CDR2 reads FQNEAQ (reference sequence). CDR3 length: 16 residues. Trimming took off 6 bases at V and 2 bases at J, with 17 bases between the two ends. The CDR3 region is CASRPLGEEAGNTIYF. Written as DNA, the CDR3 is TGTGCCAGCAGACCCCTGGGGGAGGAAGCTGGAAACACCATATATTTT.

This chain uses TRBV7-6 with TRBJ2-3; TRBD2 might be the D (5 bases). Deletions cut 6 bases from V and 0 bases from J, with 16 bases between. Germline loops: CDR1 SGHVS, CDR2 FNYEAQ. This CDR3 has 16 amino acids. In DNA form, the CDR3 reads TGTGCCAGCAGGTTTCGGAGAGGGCCTAGCACAGATACGCAGTATTTT. It translates to CASRFRRGPSTDTQYF. Filled out from reference TRBV7-6 and TRBJ2-3, the complete variable domain reads GAGVSQSPRYKVTKRGQDVALRCDPISGHVSLYWYRQALGQGPEFLTYFNYEAQQDKSGLPNDRFSAERPEGSISTLTIQRTEQRDSAMYRCASRFRRGPSTDTQYFGPGTRLTVL.

This clone was seen only once. The chain is built from TRBV2 and TRBJ2-7; 7 nucleotides align to TRBD2. There are 15 residues in the CDR3. The V and J ends lost 0 bases and 5 bases, in that order; junction bases with no gene match: 7. Germline V CDR1 and CDR2: SNHLY, FYNNEI. In DNA, the CDR3 is TGTGCCAGCAGTGAAGCCTCGGGGGGTGCGGACGAGCAGTACTTC. It yields the protein CASSEASGGADEQYF. The variable domain in full, completed from reference TRBV2 and TRBJ2-7, reads EPEVTQTPSHQVTQMGQEVILRCVPISNHLYFYWYRQILGQKVEFLVSFYNNEISEKSEIFDDQFSVERPDGSNFTLKIRSTKLEDSAMYFCASSEASGGADEQYFGPGTRLTVT.

J is TRBJ1-2 and V is TRBV5-8; 7 nucleotides align to TRBD1. J lost 5 bases, V lost 3 bases, and 13 bases had no gene match. The CDR3 contains 16 residues. The germline V gene has CDR1 SGHTS and CDR2 YDEGEE. Here the CDR3 reads CASSSIQDRPFYGYTF. In DNA form, the CDR3 reads TGTGCCAGCAGCTCTATACAGGACAGGCCCTTTTATGGCTACACCTTC. The entire variable domain, with the rest obtained from reference TRBV5-8 and TRBJ1-2, is as follows: EAGVTQSPTHLIKTRGQQATLRCSPISGHTSVYWYQQALGLGLQFLLWYDEGEERNRGNFPPRFSGRQFPNYSSELNVNALELEDSALYLCASSSIQDRPFYGYTFGSGTRLTVV.

This rearrangement joins TRBV27 to TRBJ2-5; no reliable D call. The CDR3 spans 13 residues. Germline CDR1 and CDR2: MNHEY and SMNVEV (reference sequence). V dropped 9 bases and J dropped 1 base, with 12 bases sitting between them. The CDR3 DNA reads TGTGCCAGTGCCCTGCTGGGCCAAGAGACCCAGTACTTC. Translating it yields CASALLGQETQYF.

The chain has TRBV29-1 and TRBJ2-2; 7 bases fit TRBD2. This CDR3 has 13 residues. CDR1 SQVTM and CDR2 ANQGSEA come from the germline V gene. The J segment lost 0 bases and the V segment lost 7 bases, leaving 2 bases of the junction unmatched. This CDR3 is CSGGLTNTGELFF. The CDR3 bases are TGCAGCGGGGGACTAACGAACACCGGGGAGCTGTTTTTT.

The gene calls are TRBV5-8 and TRBJ2-1; D not resolved. V was clipped by 0 bases and J by 11 bases, with 0 bases between them. The V gene's germline CDR1 is SGHTS and CDR2 YDEGEE. This CDR3 region has 9 residues. The CDR3 DNA reads as TGTGCCAGCAGCTTGGAGCAGTTCTTC. Amino acid sequence: CASSLEQFF.

This sequence joins TRBV11-3 and TRBJ2-1; D unresolved. The CDR3 loop spans 15 amino acids. Germline-derived CDR1 and CDR2 are SGHNT and YENEEA. The V and J ends lost 2 bases and 9 bases respectively, with 17 bases between them. CDR3 DNA: TGTGCCAGCAGCTTATACCCATCAGTGGTCAGTGAGCAGTTCTTC. It is translated as CASSLYPSVVSEQFF.

CDR3 residues: CASSVAGTGTEAFF. The CDR3 DNA is TGTGCCAGCAGCGTAGCCGGGACAGGGACTGAAGCTTTCTTT. The chain combines TRBV9 with TRBJ1-1; 9 nucleotides agree with TRBD1. This CDR3 contains 14 residues. J gave up 5 bases and V 0 bases, and 2 bases lay outside the gene matches. Germline lookup yields CDR1 SGDLS and CDR2 YYNGEE.

The chain joins TRBV28 to TRBJ2-1; D may correspond to TRBD1 or TRBD2 (5 bases each). The V gene lost 3 bases and the J gene lost 2 bases, with 8 bases spanning the gap. Germline V gene data show CDR1 as MDHEN and CDR2 as SYDVKM. The CDR3 has 14 amino acids. The CDR3 loop is CASSFRGPYNEQFF. The CDR3 DNA is TGTGCCAGCAGTTTTCGGGGCCCCTACAATGAGCAGTTCTTC.

V and J are TRBV9 and TRBJ2-3; a possible D gene is TRBD1 (5 bases). Germline values: CDR1 SGDLS, CDR2 YYNGEE. V was pared by 0 bases and J by 3 bases, with 8 bases between. The CDR3 is 14 amino acids. CDR3 sequence (DNA): TGTGCCAGCAGCGTAGATCAGGGAACAGATACGCAGTATTTT. Translated: CASSVDQGTDTQYF. Supplemented by reference TRBV9 and TRBJ2-3, the full variable domain reads DSGVTQTPKHLITATGQRVTLRCSPRSGDLSVYWYQQSLDQGLQFLIQYYNGEERAKGNILERFSAQQFPDLHSELNLSSLELGDSALYFCASSVDQGTDTQYFGPGTRLTVL.

The rearrangement links TRBV28 to TRBJ2-2; perhaps TRBD1 as D (5 bases). This CDR3 is 14 amino acids long. In germline, CDR1 is MDHEN, CDR2 SYDVKM. V was clipped by 10 bases and J by 8 bases, with 20 bases between them. The CDR3 DNA sequence: TGTGCCACCGATAGTGTATGGGCAGGGGGGGAGCTGTTTTTT. Translating gives CATDSVWAGGELFF.

CDR3 region: CSIQTGMLETQYF. DNA for the CDR3: TGCAGCATTCAGACAGGGATGCTCGAGACCCAGTACTTC. The gene calls are TRBV29-1 and TRBJ2-5, with TRBD1 identical over 7 bases. Germline assignment: CDR1 SQVTM and CDR2 ANQGSEA. Trimming took 8 bases from V and 5 from J; bases not matched to a gene: 11. CDR3 length: 13 amino acids.

This clone came up once. The chain is built from TRBV21-1 and TRBJ2-4; the D segment call TRBD1 is taken from the table without a DNA check. TRBV21-1 represents a pseudogene. CDR3 length: 16 residues. The chain's CDR3 is CASSKGPGMTKNIQYF. The CDR3 DNA reads as TGTGCCAGCAGCAAAGGGCCAGGGATGACCAAAAACATTCAGTACTTC.

This chain uses TRBV6-1 with TRBJ1-4; weak D call: TRBD1 (6 bases). The CDR3 extends over 14 amino acids. Germline V gene lookup returns CDR1 MNHNS and CDR2 SASEGT. V was clipped by 8 bases and J by 5 bases, with 15 bases between them. The CDR3 region has the DNA TGTGCCAGCGTTGATCCAGGGGCGAATGAAAAACTGTTTTTT. Its translation: CASVDPGANEKLFF.